A single sample gave rise to the 27 T cell receptor beta chains below, sequenced in a study of blood T cells in healthy people across ages. For the second PCR, which ran for 7 to 11 cycles, a sample-barcoded 5' primer and a J-beta primer mix were used. TCRdb processed the 5' RACE reads anew with MiXCR; each CDR3 protein has one entry. The profile shows some 1.4 million distinct CDR3 sequences, approximately 42% of them singletons. The sample comprised blood. The receptors originated from a woman younger than 35 in good health.

The rearrangement links TRBV7-6 to TRBJ2-7; tentatively, D is TRBD1 (6 bases). From germline, CDR1 is SGHVS and CDR2 FNYEAQ. CDR3 length: 16 amino acids. With 4 bases removed from V and 4 bases from J, the gap between germline ends came to 20 bases. CDR3 in amino acids: CASSSGAGLNSYEQYF. The CDR3 coding sequence is TGTGCCAGCAGCTCAGGGGCAGGTTTAAACTCATACGAGCAGTACTTC. The full variable domain, in which reference TRBV7-6 and TRBJ2-7 provide the parts outside the CDR3, is GAGVSQSPRYKVTKRGQDVALRCDPISGHVSLYWYRQALGQGPEFLTYFNYEAQQDKSGLPNDRFSAERPEGSISTLTIQRTEQRDSAMYRCASSSGAGLNSYEQYFGPGTRLTVT.

This clonotype was observed a few times. V and J are TRBV29-1 and TRBJ2-7; a weak D match, TRBD2 (6 bases). Germline CDR1 SQVTM, CDR2 ANQGSEA. Trimming took 1 base from V and 6 from J, leaving 13 bases between them. The CDR3 contains 13 residues. The CDR3 region is CSVEAGVGCEQYF. The CDR3 DNA sequence: TGCAGCGTTGAAGCGGGAGTAGGGTGCGAGCAGTACTTC.

This chain joins TRBV20-1 and TRBJ2-1; a possible D gene is TRBD2 (7 bases). With the DNA end fitting TRBJ2-7 better, the J assignment may be wrong. Germline V gene data show CDR1 as DFQATT and CDR2 as SNEGSKA (reference sequence). The CDR3 runs to 11 residues. The DNA for the CDR3 is TGCAGTTCAAGGGGGGGGGCTGAGCAGTACTTC. It is translated as CSSRGGAEQYF.

This clonotype was observed a few times. CDR3 sequence (DNA): TGCAGCGTGAGAGGAGAGACCCAGTACTTC. Its protein is CSVRGETQYF. The chain combines TRBV29-1 with TRBJ2-5; D gene uncertain. Trimming shortened V by 6 bases and J by 4 bases, and 6 bases separated the two germline ends. The germline CDR1 and CDR2 sequences are SQVTM and ANQGSEA. The CDR3 sequence is 10 residues long.

The chain links TRBV6-2 or TRBV6-3 to TRBJ2-1, with D maybe TRBD1 (6 bases). The CDR3 spans 14 residues. The ends were cut back, 5 bases at V and 4 bases at J, with 12 bases in the middle. Germline assignment: CDR1 MNHEY and CDR2 SVGEGT. In nucleotides, the CDR3 is TGTGCCAGCAGTACGGACAGACTTTACAATGAGCAGTTCTTC. Residues: CASSTDRLYNEQFF.

This clonotype has at least ten counts. V and J are TRBV6-5 and TRBJ2-7; 7 positions match TRBD1. The junction had 9 bases not matched to a gene; V was cut back by 11 bases and J by 2 bases. Germline CDR1 MNHEY, CDR2 SVGAGI. The CDR3 is 13 amino acids. The CDR3 loop is CAGGSTGTYEQYF. The CDR3 DNA is TGTGCCGGGGGCTCGACAGGGACCTACGAGCAGTACTTC.

The chain has TRBV14 and TRBJ1-1, with D possibly being TRBD1 (5 bases). Germline values: CDR1 SGHDN, CDR2 FVKESK. V shed 0 bases and J shed 5 bases, with 10 bases lying between them. This CDR3 contains 14 residues. The chain's CDR3 is CASSQDGGWTEAFF. The CDR3 DNA is TGTGCCAGCAGCCAAGATGGGGGGTGGACTGAAGCTTTCTTT.

In the case of this clonotype: At one boundary the junction diverges from the germline segment, which might be a read error. This rearrangement joins TRBV7-8 to TRBJ2-5; no firm D call. The length of the CDR3 is 11 residues. Germline values: CDR1 SGHVS, CDR2 FQNEAQ. The DNA for the CDR3 is TGTGCCAGCAGCCCAGGAGAGGCCCAGTACTTC. Protein product: CASSPGEAQYF.

CDR3: CASSEGGSGSSYEQYF. The CDR3 region has the DNA TGTGCCAGCAGTGAAGGGGGTAGCGGAAGTTCCTACGAGCAGTACTTC. The chain carries TRBV6-1 and TRBJ2-7, with D perhaps matching TRBD2 (6 bases). Germline V gene data show CDR1 as MNHNS and CDR2 as SASEGT. The CDR3 has 16 residues. Trimming left V 1 base short and J 1 base short, with 14 bases between.

This sequence joins TRBV19 and TRBJ2-3, with D perhaps being TRBD1 or TRBD2 (5 bases each). The CDR3 runs 15 residues. V shed 6 bases and J shed 7 bases, with 20 bases lying between them. Germline assignment: CDR1 LNHDA and CDR2 SQIVND (reference sequence). The CDR3 bases are TGTGCCAGTAGGTTTGTCGGGACGGGTTGGAATACGCAGTATTTT. Translated: CASRFVGTGWNTQYF.

This clonotype has a handful of counts. This chain joins TRBV6-5 and TRBJ1-4, with D possibly being TRBD1 (5 bases). CDR1 MNHEY and CDR2 SVGAGI come from the germline V gene. This CDR3 contains 13 residues. The V end was cut by 6 bases, the J end by 9 bases, with 14 bases between. The CDR3 is CASSIDRGKKLFF. In DNA, the CDR3 is TGTGCCAGCAGCATCGACCGGGGGAAAAAACTGTTTTTT.

This clonotype was picked up a small number of times. CDR3 coding DNA: TGCAGTGCTAGAGATGGGCTTACTAGCGCATACTACAATGAGCAGTTCTTC. The encoded protein is CSARDGLTSAYYNEQFF. The chain links TRBV20-1 to TRBJ2-1, with TRBD2 matching over 7 bases. The germline V gene encodes CDR1 DFQATT and CDR2 SNEGSKA (reference sequence). V gave up 0 bases and J gave up 3 bases; unmatched junction bases: 11. This CDR3 has 17 residues.

This clonotype was seen just once. Being one base from a much bigger clone, this may be a read error. The chain links TRBV6-2 or TRBV6-3 to TRBJ2-7; D is ambiguous. This CDR3 is 15 amino acids long. Germline V lookup: CDR1 MNHEY, CDR2 SVGEGT. The CDR3 protein is CASSYSLAREETQNF. Here the CDR3 DNA reads TGTGCCAGCAGTTACTCCTTGGCTAGAGAGGAGACCCAGAACTTC.

V and J are TRBV4-1 and TRBJ1-1; possible D gene TRBD1, 6 bases. The CDR3 runs to 15 residues. Trimming removed 0 bases from V and 7 bases from J, with 15 bases in between. Germline V lookup: CDR1 MGHRA, CDR2 YSYEKL. DNA of the CDR3: TGCGCCAGCAGCCAAGATACAGGGTTTGGGAATGAAGCTTTCTTT. Protein sequence: CASSQDTGFGNEAFF.

A few counts support this clonotype. V is TRBV6-1 and J is TRBJ2-7; 10 bases match TRBD2. Germline CDR1 and CDR2: MNHNS and SASEGT. The CDR3 totals 13 residues. V was pared by 10 bases and J by 4 bases, with 7 bases of the junction left unmatched. The CDR3 loop reads CATGTSEIYEQYF. The CDR3 nucleotides are TGTGCCACCGGGACTAGCGAGATATACGAGCAGTACTTC.

This chain links TRBV27 with TRBJ2-5, with D tentatively TRBD2 (5 bases). Per the germline V gene, CDR1 is MNHEY and CDR2 is SMNVEV (reference sequence). V was shortened by 2 bases and J by 11 bases, with 24 bases between the two germline ends. The CDR3 sequence is 16 residues long. The CDR3 DNA is TGTGCCAGCAGTTTAGGCTCCGGGGTCGGAAACAATGAGCAGTACTTC. It yields the protein CASSLGSGVGNNEQYF.

This chain links TRBV7-9 with TRBJ1-4, with TRBD1 matching over 8 bases. Germline assignment: CDR1 SEHNR and CDR2 FQNEAQ (reference sequence). The V gene end was trimmed by 4 bases and the J gene end by 0 bases; junction bases not matched to a gene: 10. The CDR3 sequence is 18 residues long. CDR3 protein: CASSSPQGAMPTNEKLFF. DNA for the CDR3: TGTGCCAGCAGCTCACCGCAGGGGGCGATGCCAACTAATGAAAAACTGTTTTTT.

This clonotype came up a few times. The chain recombines TRBV12-3 or TRBV12-4 with TRBJ1-2; 10 nucleotides match TRBD1. The CDR3 covers 15 residues. The trim removed 4 bases at V and 4 bases at J, leaving 6 bases unmatched. The CDR3 coding sequence is TGTGCCAGCAGTTCGACAGGGGGCTCTCCCTATGGCTACACCTTC. It translates to CASSSTGGSPYGYTF.

The gene calls are TRBV27 and TRBJ2-5; possibly TRBD1 for D (6 bases). CDR1 MNHEY and CDR2 SMNVEV come from the germline V gene (reference sequence). CDR3 length: 14 amino acids. V was trimmed by 7 bases and J by 11 bases, leaving 23 bases between them. The CDR3 region has the DNA TGTGCCAGCATGTGGGGGCTTAGGAACAATGAGCAGTACTTC. Translated, it gives CASMWGLRNNEQYF.

This clonotype was seen more than once but under ten times. The chain couples TRBV3-1 to TRBJ2-7; 10 bases agree with TRBD2. With V trimmed by 1 base and J by 4 bases, 7 bases remained unmatched. This CDR3 has 16 amino acids. Looked up from germline, CDR1 is LGHDT and CDR2 is YNNKEL (reference sequence). The chain's CDR3 is CASSQGPAGGRYEQYF. The CDR3 nucleotides read TGTGCCAGCAGCCAAGGGCCAGCGGGAGGGCGGTACGAGCAGTACTTC.

This clonotype occurred a few times. J is TRBJ1-2 and V is TRBV3-1; TRBD1 matches 7 bases. V lost 4 bases and J lost 4; bases outside the gene matches: 9. The CDR3 loop spans 15 amino acids. Germline V lookup: CDR1 LGHDT, CDR2 YNNKEL (reference sequence). The DNA of the CDR3 is TGTGCCAGCAGCCGGGATCCAGGGGGAAGCTATGGCTACACCTTC. It translates to CASSRDPGGSYGYTF. The whole variable domain, filled in from reference TRBV3-1 and TRBJ1-2, reads DTAVSQTPKYLVTQMGNDKSIKCEQNLGHDTMYWYKQDSKKFLKIMFSYNNKELIINETVPNRFSPKSPDKAHLNLHINSLELGDSAVYFCASSRDPGGSYGYTFGSGTRLTVV.

This clonotype was counted a few times. This chain uses TRBV7-3 with TRBJ2-3, with 7 bases lining up with TRBD1. The V gene end was trimmed by 4 bases and the J gene end by 8 bases; junction bases not matched to a gene: 12. Germline V gene sequence: CDR1 SGHTA, CDR2 FQGTGA. The length of the CDR3 is 15 residues. CDR3 region: CASSSNTGAAATQYF. CDR3 in DNA: TGTGCCAGCAGCTCAAACACAGGGGCGGCCGCTACGCAGTATTTT. The full variable domain, in which reference TRBV7-3 and TRBJ2-3 provide the parts outside the CDR3, is GAGVSQTPSNKVTEKGKYVELRCDPISGHTALYWYRQSLGQGPEFLIYFQGTGAADDSGLPNDRFFAVRPEGSVSTLKIQRTERGDSAVYLCASSSNTGAAATQYFGPGTRLTVL.

This chain uses TRBV7-9 with TRBJ2-7; 8 positions match TRBD2. Unmatched junction bases numbered 5, after V lost 3 bases and J lost 7 bases. Germline V gene sequence: CDR1 SEHNR, CDR2 FQNEAQ (reference sequence). The CDR3 sequence is 13 residues long. In DNA, the CDR3 is TGTGCCAGCAGCTTCAGCGGGAGTTGGGAGCAGTACTTC. Translation gives CASSFSGSWEQYF.

This chain uses TRBV18 with TRBJ1-2; D remains unclear. The CDR3 loop spans 13 amino acids. The germline gives CDR1 KGHSH, CDR2 LQKENI. The V end lost 3 bases, the J end lost 11 bases, and 16 bases lay between the germline ends. The CDR3 sequence is CASSPPGRERYTF. The CDR3 DNA follows: TGTGCCAGCTCACCGCCGGGGAGGGAGAGGTACACCTTC.

This chain joins TRBV4-1 and TRBJ2-1; D is undetermined. V lost 0 bases and J 4 bases, leaving 13 bases between the germline ends. This CDR3 contains 16 residues. CDR1 and CDR2 from the germline V gene are MGHRA and YSYEKL. CDR3 loop: CASSQDSGLGYNEQFF. CDR3 coding DNA: TGCGCCAGCAGCCAAGATTCCGGGTTGGGTTACAATGAGCAGTTCTTC.

Concerning this clonotype itself: Sequence at one end of the junction differs from germline and may be a read error. CDR3 sequence: CATGRDQLAGPDTQYF. CDR3 sequence (DNA): TGTGCCACCGGCAGAGATCAGCTAGCGGGCCCAGATACGCAGTATTTT. The chain recombines TRBV15 with TRBJ2-3, with 8 bases lining up with TRBD2. CDR3 length equals 16 residues. Germline-derived CDR1 and CDR2 are LNHNV and YYDKDF (reference sequence).

The V call is TRBV2, the J call TRBJ2-7, with TRBD2 identical over 7 bases. The CDR3 covers 15 residues. Looked up from germline, CDR1 is SNHLY and CDR2 is FYNNEI. Trimming at V came to 4 bases and at J to 7 bases, leaving 13 bases not matched to a gene. The CDR3 DNA reads TGTGCCAGCAGTGTCCAGGGTACTAGCGTGAATGAGCAGTACTTC. This gives the protein CASSVQGTSVNEQYF.